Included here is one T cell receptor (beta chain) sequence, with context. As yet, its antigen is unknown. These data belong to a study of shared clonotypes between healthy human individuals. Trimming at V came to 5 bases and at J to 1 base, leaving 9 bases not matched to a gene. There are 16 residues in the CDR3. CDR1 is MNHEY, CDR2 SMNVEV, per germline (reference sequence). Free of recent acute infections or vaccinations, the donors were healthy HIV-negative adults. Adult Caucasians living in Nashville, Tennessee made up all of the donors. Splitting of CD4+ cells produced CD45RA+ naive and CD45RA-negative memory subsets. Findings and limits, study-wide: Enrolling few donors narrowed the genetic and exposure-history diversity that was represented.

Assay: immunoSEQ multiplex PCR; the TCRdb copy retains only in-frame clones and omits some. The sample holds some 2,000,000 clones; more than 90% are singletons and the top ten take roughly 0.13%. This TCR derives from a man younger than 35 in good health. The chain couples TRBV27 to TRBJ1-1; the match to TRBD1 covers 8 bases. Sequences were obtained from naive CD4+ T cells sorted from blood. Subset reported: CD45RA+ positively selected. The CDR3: CASSPWTGRKNTEAFF. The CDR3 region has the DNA TGTGCCAGCAGTCCCTGGACAGGGAGAAAGAACACTGAAGCTTTCTTT.